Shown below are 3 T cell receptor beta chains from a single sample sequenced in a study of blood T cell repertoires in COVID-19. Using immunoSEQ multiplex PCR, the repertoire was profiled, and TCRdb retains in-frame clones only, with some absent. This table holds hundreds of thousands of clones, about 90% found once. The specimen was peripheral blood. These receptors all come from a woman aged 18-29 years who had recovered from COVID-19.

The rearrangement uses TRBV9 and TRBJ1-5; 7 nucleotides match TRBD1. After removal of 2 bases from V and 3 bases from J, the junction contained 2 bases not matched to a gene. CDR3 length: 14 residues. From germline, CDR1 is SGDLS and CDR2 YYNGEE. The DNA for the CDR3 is TGTGCCAGCAGCGTCGGACAGGACAATCAGCCCCAGCATTTT. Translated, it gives CASSVGQDNQPQHF.

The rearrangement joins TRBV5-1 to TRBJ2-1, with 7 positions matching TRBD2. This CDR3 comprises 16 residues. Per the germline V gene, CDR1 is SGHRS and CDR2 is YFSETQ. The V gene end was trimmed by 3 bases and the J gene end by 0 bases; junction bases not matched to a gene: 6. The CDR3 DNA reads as TGCGCCAGCAGCTCTAGGGAGGGAAGCTCCTACAATGAGCAGTTCTTC. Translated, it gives CASSSREGSSYNEQFF.

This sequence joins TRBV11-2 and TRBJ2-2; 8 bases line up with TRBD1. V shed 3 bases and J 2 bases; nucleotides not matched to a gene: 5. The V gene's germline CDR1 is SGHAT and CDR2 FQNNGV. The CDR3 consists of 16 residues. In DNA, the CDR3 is TGTGCCAGCAGCTTTTTGGACAGGGCCAACACCGGGGAGCTGTTTTTT. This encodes CASSFLDRANTGELFF.